One and the same sample provided the 9 T cell receptor beta chains below, sequenced in a study of blood T cell repertoires in COVID-19. Assay: immunoSEQ multiplex PCR; the TCRdb copy retains only in-frame clones and omits some. The sample lists approximately 150,000 clones, about nine tenths occurring once. Sequencing was carried out using peripheral blood. The receptors were sampled from a man older than 75 with acute or convalescent COVID-19.

V usage is TRBV7-8 and J usage is TRBJ2-7, with a weak D call TRBD2 (6 bases). CDR3 length equals 15 residues. CDR1 is SGHVS and CDR2 is FQNEAQ in the germline V gene. V was cut by 5 bases and J by 3 bases, with 17 bases left in between. The CDR3 spells CASSPPPWRGYEQYF. As DNA, the CDR3 is TGTGCCAGCAGCCCTCCCCCGTGGCGGGGCTACGAGCAGTACTTC.

The chain uses TRBV14 and TRBJ1-1, with TRBD1 identical over 7 bases. The ends lost 0 bases at V and 3 bases at J; junction bases unmatched: 10. CDR3 length: 17 amino acids. Germline V CDR1 and CDR2: SGHDN, FVKESK. CDR3 nucleotides: TGTGCCAGCAGCCAAGAGTGGGGACAGATCAGGGACACTGAAGCTTTCTTT. This translates into CASSQEWGQIRDTEAFF.

CDR3 DNA sequence: TGTGCCACCGCGAGGGGGTCAGGTGGCTACACCTTC. It translates to CATARGSGGYTF. This chain links TRBV2 with TRBJ1-2; TRBD1 is a possible D gene (6 bases). Germline CDR1 reads SNHLY; CDR2 reads FYNNEI. Trimming removed 10 bases at V and 7 bases at J, with 16 bases between. This CDR3 is built from 12 residues.

The CDR3 region is CASSPSPSGNTIYF. The CDR3, as DNA: TGTGCCAGCTCACCATCCCCTTCTGGAAACACCATATATTTT. V and J are TRBV18 and TRBJ1-3; no firm D call. CDR3 length equals 14 residues. Germline V gives CDR1 KGHSH, CDR2 LQKENI. V lost 2 bases and J 1 base, leaving 6 bases between the germline ends.

The chain couples TRBV12-5 to TRBJ2-1, with 12 positions matching TRBD2. CDR3 length: 17 amino acids. The germline V gene encodes CDR1 LGHNT and CDR2 FRNRAP. V was clipped by 9 bases and J by 7 bases; unmatched bases: 16. The CDR3 is CASGPPASGRAGNEQFF. Here the CDR3 DNA reads TGTGCTAGCGGTCCACCAGCTAGCGGGAGGGCCGGGAATGAGCAGTTCTTC.

The gene calls are TRBV6-2 or TRBV6-3 and TRBJ2-1; no clear D gene. V lost 0 bases and J lost 9, with 9 bases in between. CDR3 length equals 13 residues. CDR1 and CDR2 from the germline V gene are MNHEY and SVGEGT. CDR3 sequence reads: CASSYSVGTEQFF. As DNA, the CDR3 is TGTGCCAGCAGTTACTCGGTGGGCACTGAGCAGTTCTTC.

In its sample, this clone was seen once. This chain joins TRBV5-4 and TRBJ1-2; 7 nucleotides align to TRBD1. The CDR3 is made up of 15 amino acids. After removal of 0 bases from V and 3 bases from J, the junction contained 5 bases not matched to a gene. The germline gives CDR1 SGHNT, CDR2 YYREEE (reference sequence). CDR3 sequence reads: CASSLAGGGDYGYTF. In DNA, the CDR3 is TGTGCCAGCAGCTTGGCAGGGGGTGGGGACTATGGCTACACCTTC.

This clone is a singleton in its sample. J is TRBJ1-6 and V is TRBV30, with D possibly matching TRBD1 (6 bases). The CDR3 loop spans 15 amino acids. Trimming removed 0 bases at V and 3 bases at J, with 9 bases between. Germline V gene lookup returns CDR1 GTSNPN and CDR2 SVGIG (reference sequence). The CDR3 loop is CAWSVTGLYNSPLHF. Written as DNA, the CDR3 is TGTGCCTGGAGTGTTACAGGGCTCTATAATTCACCCCTCCACTTT. The variable domain in full, completed from reference TRBV30 and TRBJ1-6, reads SQTIHQWPATLVQPVGSPLSLECTVEGTSNPNLYWYRQAAGRGLQLLFYSVGIGQISSEVPQNLSASRPQDRQFILSSKKLLLSDSGFYLCAWSVTGLYNSPLHFGNGTRLTVT.

The genes are TRBV19 and TRBJ1-4, with 8 bases that match TRBD1. CDR3 length: 14 residues. The V gene end was trimmed by 3 bases and the J gene end by 5 bases; junction bases not matched to a gene: 2. Looked up from germline, CDR1 is LNHDA and CDR2 is SQIVND (reference sequence). Here the CDR3 reads CASSIQGANEKLFF. CDR3 in DNA: TGTGCCAGTAGTATTCAGGGGGCGAATGAAAAACTGTTTTTT.